This T cell receptor (beta chain) was documented in a study of blood T cell repertoires in COVID-19 (TCRdb year 2020). Notes on the research overall: The collaborator samples originated in the United States, Italy and Spain and spanned the acute and convalescent phases of COVID-19. The material from the prospective study consisted of cDNA or gDNA derived from T cells, B-cell-depleted T cells, or PBMCs. The dataset comprised deeply sampled blood TCRbeta repertoires from subjects exposed to, actively infected with, or recovered from COVID-19. A freely available public database, intended as a resource for researchers studying the immune response to SARS-CoV-2, is where the repertoires were released. HLA class I and class II types, where available, came from metadata supplied by the sample provider rather than from assay-based typing. Samples came from the ongoing ImmuneRACE study (first 160 participants) plus 1,254 subjects from 6 global collaborators. Nearly every sample came with metadata listing a de-identified subject ID, COVID-19 status, age in years and sex. What the authors observed across the whole study: The amount of clinical and demographic metadata varied by source and participant and was provided uncurated.

TCRbeta CDR3 regions were amplified from genomic DNA using the immunoSEQ Assay, a bias-controlled multiplex PCR. In the paper's pipeline: Nucleated cell counts per sample were estimated from amplification of reference gene primers within the assay. To quantify the absolute abundance of each unique TCRbeta CDR3 rearrangement, sequence reads were collapsed and filtered. For each sample, productive Simpson clonality was calculated as the square root of Simpson's diversity index over productive rearrangements. Held by TCRdb, this immuneACCESS table contains in-frame sequences only and omits some clones. Under half of the omission traces to an unresolved V gene where checked; the cause of the rest is unknown. V and J calls and clone size follow that table, whereas D and trimming were derived from the DNA. The sample profile shows 100,000 to 120,000 clones; roughly 80% of them were found once. Approximately 1.5% of the sample goes to the ten largest clones.

Whole blood was collected in K2EDTA tubes by collaborating institutions according to the institutions' own protocols. For TCRbeta analysis, collaborators shipped samples in one of three forms: frozen whole blood, isolated PBMCs, or DNA extracted from either of those sample types. For this clone: The antigen it binds to is not known. No base-level quality is on record; no much larger clone is a single base apart.

The origin of this receptor is a man over 45 with acute or convalescent COVID-19. The sample taken for sequencing was peripheral blood.

The CDR3 amino acid sequence is: CASSSGQQSSGNTIYF. Read as DNA, the sequence is TGTGCCAGCAGCTCGGGACAGCAGAGCTCTGGAAACACCATATATTTT. The chain employs TRBV11-2 and TRBJ1-3, with 7 bases in between that match TRBD1. The germline V gene provides CDR1 SGHAT and CDR2 FQNNGV. Relative to germline, V is missing 4 bases and J is missing 0 bases, with 6 bases of the junction outside any gene match. The CDR3 starts with the cysteine, ends with the phenylalanine, and has 16 residues. The kept DNA is CDR3 alone, 48 bases in frame from the first base.